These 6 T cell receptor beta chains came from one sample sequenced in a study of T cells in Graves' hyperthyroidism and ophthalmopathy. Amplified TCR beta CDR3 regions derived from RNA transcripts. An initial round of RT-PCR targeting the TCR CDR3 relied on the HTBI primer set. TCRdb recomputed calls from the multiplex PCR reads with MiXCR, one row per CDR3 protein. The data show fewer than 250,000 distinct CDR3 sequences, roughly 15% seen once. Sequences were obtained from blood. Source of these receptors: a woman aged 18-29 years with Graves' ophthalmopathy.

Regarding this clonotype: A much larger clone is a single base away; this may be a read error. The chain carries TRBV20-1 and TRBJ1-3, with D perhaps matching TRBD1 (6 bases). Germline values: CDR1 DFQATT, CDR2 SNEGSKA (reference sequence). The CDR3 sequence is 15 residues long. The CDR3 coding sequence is TGCAGTGCTAAGAACGGGGGCCCCTCTGCAAACACCATATATTTT. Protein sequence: CSAKNGGPSANTIYF.

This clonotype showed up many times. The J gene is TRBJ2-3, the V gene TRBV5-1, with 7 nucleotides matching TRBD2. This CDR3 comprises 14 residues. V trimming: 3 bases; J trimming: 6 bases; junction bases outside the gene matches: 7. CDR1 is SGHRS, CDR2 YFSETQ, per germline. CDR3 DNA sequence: TGCGCCAGCAGCTGGGGGACTACGGCCGATACGCAGTATTTT. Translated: CASSWGTTADTQYF.

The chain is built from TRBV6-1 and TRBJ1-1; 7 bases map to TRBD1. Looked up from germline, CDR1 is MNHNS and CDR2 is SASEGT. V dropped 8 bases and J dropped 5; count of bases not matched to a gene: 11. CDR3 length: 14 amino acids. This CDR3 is CASGKTGAGTEAFF. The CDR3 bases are TGTGCCAGCGGAAAAACAGGGGCAGGGACTGAAGCTTTCTTT.

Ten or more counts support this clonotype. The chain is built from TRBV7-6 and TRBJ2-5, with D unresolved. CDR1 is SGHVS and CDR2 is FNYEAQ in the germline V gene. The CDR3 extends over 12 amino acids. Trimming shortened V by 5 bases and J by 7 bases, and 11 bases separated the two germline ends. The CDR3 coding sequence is TGTGCCAGCAGCCCTCGAGTGGGGACCCAGTACTTC. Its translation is CASSPRVGTQYF.

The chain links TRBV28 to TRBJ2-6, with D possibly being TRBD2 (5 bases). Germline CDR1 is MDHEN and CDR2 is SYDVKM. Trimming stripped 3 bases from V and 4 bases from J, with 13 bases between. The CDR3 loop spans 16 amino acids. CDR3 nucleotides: TGTGCCAGCAGTTTCCTCCGGGGTGACGGGGCCAACGTCCTGACTTTC. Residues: CASSFLRGDGANVLTF.

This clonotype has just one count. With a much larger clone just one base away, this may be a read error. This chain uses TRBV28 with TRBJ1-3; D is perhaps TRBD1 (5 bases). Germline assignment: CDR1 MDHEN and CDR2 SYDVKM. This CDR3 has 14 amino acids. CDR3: CTSSFGATGNTIYF. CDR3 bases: TGTACCAGCAGTTTCGGGGCCACTGGAAACACCATATATTTT.